This T cell receptor beta chain comes out of a study of T-cell memory formation after mild COVID-19. The overall study: TCR clusters were mostly donor specific. Overall study findings and caveats: Mainly CM and EM harbored the contracting CD4+ clones; mainly EMRA harbored the CD8+ ones. Whereas later expanders leaned CD4+, clones contracting day 15 to 85 showed a balanced CD4/CD8 makeup.

From germline, CDR1 is SEHNR and CDR2 FQNEAQ (reference sequence). V lost 5 bases and J 2 bases, leaving 15 bases between the germline ends. This CDR3 contains 15 residues. TCRdb reprocessed the 5' RACE reads via MiXCR and lists one record per CDR3 protein. The data contain around 83,000 distinct CDR3 sequences, 20% to 25% of them singletons. A word on this clonotype: Antigen specificity is unknown.

The sequencing sample was made of PBMCs or a T cell subset sorted from them (not recorded which). This sequence originates from a young man who had mild COVID-19 (a few samples of this study predate the infection). Cell type and time point are not known. The chain recombines TRBV7-9 with TRBJ1-2, with a tentative D call TRBD1 (6 bases). CDR3 sequence (DNA): TGTGCCAGCAGCCGGCTGCAGGGGACAAACTATGGCTACACCTTC. It codes for CASSRLQGTNYGYTF.